The 26 T cell receptor beta chains below come from one sample, sequenced in a study of blood T cell repertoires in COVID-19. Measured with immunoSEQ multiplex PCR; TCRdb has only the in-frame clones, and not every one. The sample has approximately 90,000 clones; about nine tenths are singletons. Material for sequencing was peripheral blood. The source is a man in his fifties or sixties with acute or convalescent COVID-19.

The chain joins TRBV7-9 to TRBJ2-5, with TRBD2 as a possible D gene (7 bases). This CDR3 has 16 amino acids. Trimming stripped 7 bases from V and 1 base from J, with 19 bases between. Germline loops: CDR1 SEHNR, CDR2 FQNEAQ (reference sequence). CDR3 protein: CASTKPLGGAQETQYF. In nucleotides, the CDR3 is TGTGCCAGCACTAAGCCACTAGGGGGGGCCCAAGAGACCCAGTACTTC.

The V and J genes are TRBV2 and TRBJ2-5, with TRBD2 as a possible D gene (6 bases). Trimming pared 6 bases from V and 5 bases from J, leaving 19 bases between. The CDR3 loop spans 15 amino acids. Germline V lookup: CDR1 SNHLY, CDR2 FYNNEI. The CDR3, as DNA: TGTGCCAGCAGCGGCGGGACCACCGTACTGGAGACCCAGTACTTC. Its protein is CASSGGTTVLETQYF. The full variable domain, completed using reference TRBV2 and TRBJ2-5, is EPEVTQTPSHQVTQMGQEVILRCVPISNHLYFYWYRQILGQKVEFLVSFYNNEISEKSEIFDDQFSVERPDGSNFTLKIRSTKLEDSAMYFCASSGGTTVLETQYFGPGTRLLVL.

The count of this clone is one. The rearrangement links TRBV19 to TRBJ1-2; D unresolved. V shed 7 bases and J shed 5 bases, with 20 bases lying between them. This CDR3 comprises 15 residues. The germline gives CDR1 LNHDA, CDR2 SQIVND (reference sequence). The CDR3 loop is CASTESGRAWYGYTF. DNA of the CDR3: TGTGCCAGTACCGAATCGGGGAGGGCTTGGTATGGCTACACCTTC.

V gene TRBV5-1 combines with J gene TRBJ2-3; D is perhaps TRBD2 (5 bases). V lost 0 bases to trimming and J lost 0 bases, with 11 bases between them. Looked up from germline, CDR1 is SGHRS and CDR2 is YFSETQ. This CDR3 contains 16 residues. The CDR3 nucleotides are TGCGCCAGCAGCTTGGGGGTAGCGCTTAGCACAGATACGCAGTATTTT. Translating it yields CASSLGVALSTDTQYF.

The gene calls are TRBV2 and TRBJ1-5; D is undetermined. V was clipped by 8 bases and J by 4 bases, with 9 bases between them. The germline gives CDR1 SNHLY, CDR2 FYNNEI. The CDR3 length is 12 residues. In nucleotides, the CDR3 is TGTGCCAGCTGTCAGTTTAATCAGCCCCAGCATTTT. Its protein is CASCQFNQPQHF.

The chain uses TRBV3-1 (or the pseudogene TRBV3-2) and TRBJ2-5; no definite D call. This CDR3 has 15 residues. With 1 base removed from V and 2 bases from J, the gap between germline ends came to 11 bases. Germline V CDR1 and CDR2: LGHDT, YNNKEL (reference sequence). The CDR3 DNA reads as TGTGCCAGCAGCCAAGGGCCAGCCGGGCAAGAGACCCAGTACTTC. Translating it yields CASSQGPAGQETQYF.

The chain carries TRBV9 and TRBJ2-2, with TRBD2 matching over 8 bases. V was pared by 4 bases and J by 5 bases, with 10 bases of the junction left unmatched. Germline V gene data show CDR1 as SGDLS and CDR2 as YYNGEE. The CDR3 spans 16 residues. DNA for the CDR3: TGTGCCAGCAGCCCGATCGGGGGGGGACTTACCGGGGAGCTGTTTTTT. The encoded protein is CASSPIGGGLTGELFF.

J is TRBJ2-1 and V is TRBV6-4; 7 nucleotides agree with TRBD1. The CDR3 runs 15 residues. Germline V gene data show CDR1 as MRHNA and CDR2 as SNTAGT. With 4 bases clipped from V and 0 bases from J, the junction kept 3 bases outside the gene matches. CDR3 sequence (DNA): TGTGCCAGCAGTGCACAGGGGAGCTCCTACAATGAGCAGTTCTTC. This translates into CASSAQGSSYNEQFF.

The genes are TRBV11-2 and TRBJ2-5; tentatively, D is TRBD2 (6 bases). Germline CDR1 SGHAT, CDR2 FQNNGV. Between the trimmed V and J ends, which lost 0 bases and 5 bases, there was a span of 13 bases. This CDR3 contains 15 residues. Here the CDR3 reads CASSLDLGGWETQYF. For the CDR3, the DNA is TGTGCCAGCAGCTTAGATCTCGGGGGATGGGAGACCCAGTACTTC.

The chain joins TRBV7-9 to TRBJ1-6, with TRBD1 matching 10 bases. Per the germline V gene, CDR1 is SEHNR and CDR2 is FQNEAQ (reference sequence). The ends lost 5 bases at V and 8 bases at J; junction bases unmatched: 3. The CDR3 contains 14 residues. The CDR3 DNA reads TGTGCCAGCAGCCCGGACAGGGGGGATTCACCCCTCCACTTT. This sequence encodes CASSPDRGDSPLHF.

The rearrangement joins TRBV9 to TRBJ2-7, with 7 bases that match TRBD2. J lost 2 bases, V lost 4 bases, and 6 bases had no gene match. Germline loops: CDR1 SGDLS, CDR2 YYNGEE. There are 14 residues in the CDR3. CDR3 sequence (DNA): TGTGCCAGCAGCATGGGACTATCGACCTACGAGCAGTACTTC. It translates to CASSMGLSTYEQYF.

The V call is TRBV3-1 (or the pseudogene TRBV3-2), the J call TRBJ1-5; possible D gene TRBD1, 6 bases. The length of the CDR3 is 18 residues. In germline, CDR1 is LGHDT, CDR2 YNNKEL (reference sequence). Trimming took 1 base from V and 3 from J, leaving 19 bases between them. In DNA, the CDR3 is TGTGCCAGCAGCCAAGGACTCCCGGGGGGGGCGGACAATCAGCCCCAGCATTTT. Translating gives CASSQGLPGGADNQPQHF.

The chain employs TRBV14 and TRBJ1-2; 7 bases line up with TRBD1. CDR1 SGHDN and CDR2 FVKESK come from the germline V gene. The CDR3 extends over 14 amino acids. Unmatched junction bases numbered 3, after V lost 5 bases and J lost 0 bases. The CDR3 spells CASSVDRANYGYTF. CDR3 DNA sequence: TGTGCCAGCAGCGTTGACAGGGCTAACTATGGCTACACCTTC.

V gene TRBV3-1 (or the pseudogene TRBV3-2) combines with J gene TRBJ1-2; 9 bases line up with TRBD1. The V gene end was trimmed by 2 bases and the J gene end by 7 bases; junction bases not matched to a gene: 8. The CDR3 is 15 amino acids. CDR1 is LGHDT, CDR2 YNNKEL, per germline (reference sequence). The CDR3 reads CASSQTGQGVGGYTF. The DNA of the CDR3 is TGTGCCAGCAGCCAAACGGGACAGGGCGTAGGTGGCTACACCTTC.

This chain joins TRBV19 and TRBJ1-1; D gene uncertain. The CDR3 extends over 15 amino acids. Germline CDR1 reads LNHDA; CDR2 reads SQIVND (reference sequence). Deletions cut 7 bases from V and 0 bases from J, with 15 bases between. The CDR3 region has the DNA TGTGCCAGTAAGAGGGCAGCCCTCATGAACACTGAAGCTTTCTTT. Amino acid sequence: CASKRAALMNTEAFF.

This chain joins TRBV15 and TRBJ2-1; 10 nucleotides match TRBD2. The CDR3 is 18 residues long. V shed 0 bases, J shed 8 bases, and the junction held 13 bases outside the gene matches. Germline-derived CDR1 and CDR2 are LNHNV and YYDKDF (reference sequence). The CDR3: CATSRERVAGGWGDEQFF. The CDR3, as DNA: TGTGCCACCAGCAGAGAGCGAGTAGCGGGGGGCTGGGGGGATGAGCAGTTCTTC.

The chain recombines TRBV5-6 with TRBJ2-5, with no clear D. This CDR3 has 11 amino acids. V dropped 3 bases and J dropped 2 bases, with 2 bases sitting between them. The germline gives CDR1 SGHDT, CDR2 YYEEEE. The CDR3 DNA reads as TGTGCCAGCAGCTCACAAGAGACCCAGTACTTC. Its translation: CASSSQETQYF.

About this clone: The sample holds other DNA sequences that translate to the same CDR3. The genes are TRBV12-3 or TRBV12-4 and TRBJ1-1, with TRBD1 as a possible D gene (5 bases). The V and J ends lost 5 bases and 4 bases respectively, with 11 bases between them. This CDR3 region has 13 residues. The CDR3 DNA sequence: TGTGCCAGCAGTCCGGGGGGTGGCACTGAAGCTTTCTTT. Translation gives CASSPGGGTEAFF.

J is TRBJ1-1 and V is TRBV3-1 (or the pseudogene TRBV3-2); D is uncertain. Between the trimmed V and J ends, which lost 4 bases and 6 bases, there was a span of 15 bases. The germline V gene encodes CDR1 LGHDT and CDR2 YNNKEL (reference sequence). The CDR3 runs to 14 residues. The CDR3 protein is CASSPAESVSEAFF. The CDR3 DNA follows: TGTGCCAGCAGCCCCGCGGAGAGTGTTTCTGAAGCTTTCTTT.

The chain recombines TRBV19 with TRBJ2-1; possibly TRBD1 for D (6 bases). Germline loops: CDR1 LNHDA, CDR2 SQIVND (reference sequence). V was clipped by 4 bases and J by 10 bases, with 14 bases between them. The CDR3 length is 13 residues. CDR3 DNA: TGTGCCAGTAGTAAACAGGGCGTGGGGGAGCAGTTCTTC. This translates into CASSKQGVGEQFF.

J is TRBJ1-2 and V is TRBV10-3; 9 bases fit TRBD1. This CDR3 region has 13 residues. CDR1 is ENHRY and CDR2 is SYGVKD in the germline V gene. The V segment lost 7 bases and the J segment 5 bases; nucleotides outside the gene matches: 5. As DNA, the CDR3 is TGTGCCATCACCGGAGGACAGGGGTATGGCTACACCTTC. Amino acid sequence: CAITGGQGYGYTF.

This clone turned up a few times. The CDR3 bases are TGTGCCAGCAGTGGGAGGACAGGGCTAACCTACAATGAGCAGTTCTTC. Amino acid sequence: CASSGRTGLTYNEQFF. The chain joins TRBV27 to TRBJ2-1, with 8 positions matching TRBD1. CDR1 and CDR2 (germline): MNHEY, SMNVEV (reference sequence). V lost 5 bases to trimming and J lost 2 bases; unmatched junction nucleotides: 8. This CDR3 is built from 16 residues.

The count of this clone is one. J is TRBJ1-3 and V is TRBV7-2, with a tentative D call TRBD1 (6 bases). Trimming took 4 bases from V and 0 from J, leaving 10 bases between them. The CDR3 totals 15 residues. Germline loops: CDR1 SGHTA, CDR2 FQGNSA. CDR3 loop: CASSSDRFSGNTIYF. The CDR3 nucleotides read TGTGCCAGCAGCTCCGACAGGTTCTCTGGAAACACCATATATTTT.

This clone was counted between two and nine times. The gene calls are TRBV29-1 and TRBJ1-1; D gene ambiguous. V lost 4 bases and J 6 bases, leaving 9 bases between the germline ends. Germline assignment: CDR1 SQVTM and CDR2 ANQGSEA. The CDR3 totals 11 residues. The CDR3, as DNA: TGCAGCGTTGGGGCCGGGGCTGAAGCTTTCTTT. It codes for CSVGAGAEAFF.

V is TRBV7-2 and J is TRBJ1-1, with D maybe TRBD1 (6 bases). V was pared by 5 bases and J by 4 bases, with 11 bases between. This CDR3 region has 13 residues. Germline CDR1 SGHTA, CDR2 FQGNSA. CDR3 DNA sequence: TGTGCCAGCAGCCGGGGGGGCTTCACTGAAGCTTTCTTT. Its translation: CASSRGGFTEAFF.

This chain uses TRBV5-1 with TRBJ1-5, with TRBD1 identical over 7 bases. Germline V CDR1 and CDR2: SGHRS, YFSETQ. The CDR3 has 14 residues. Losses at the gene ends were 6 bases for V and 8 bases for J; bases not matched to a gene: 11. Written as DNA, the CDR3 is TGCGCCAGCAAGATCTCAACAGGGGATGAGCCCCAGCATTTT. The encoded protein is CASKISTGDEPQHF.